This T cell receptor beta chain was observed in a study of cytomegalovirus exposure and HLA in healthy donors. CDR3 size: 15 residues. Trimming removed 0 bases from V and 10 bases from J; junction bases left unmatched: 6. Looked up from germline, CDR1 is MNHEY and CDR2 is SVGAGI. Use of 60 Vbeta and 13 Jbeta primers characterized the PCR. Measured with immunoSEQ multiplex PCR; TCRdb has only the in-frame clones, and not every one. Among some 200,000 clones listed, more than 75% were seen once. The TCR comes from a woman between 18 and 29 years old in good health and CMV-seronegative. The rearrangement links TRBV6-5 to TRBJ2-1; 10 bases fit TRBD1. Sequencing was carried out using PBMCs. CDR3 nucleotide sequence: TGTGCCAGCAGTTACTCGGGGGACAGGGGATACGAGCAGTTCTTC. Translating gives CASSYSGDRGYEQFF.